This T cell receptor beta chain was profiled in a study of spatial heterogeneity in lung cancer. Notes on the study in general: More often at tumor resection than at routine follow-up, ubiquitous expanded tumor TCRs were detected in the blood.

The time point denotes: sample taken at primary tumor resection. Sequencing of whole RNA from tumor, nontumor lung or frozen PBMC involved no sorting. The donors were 70 or so patients with non-small cell lung cancer that was early-stage and untreated. This CDR3 is built from 13 residues. Germline-derived CDR1 and CDR2 are SGHAT and FQNNGV. Losses at the gene ends were 4 bases for V and 6 bases for J; bases not matched to a gene: 2. A unique molecular identifier was carried by every single TCR cDNA molecule. TCRdb called the 5' RACE reads again in MiXCR, with one record for every CDR3 protein. The sample records about 82,000 distinct CDR3 sequences, 10% to 15% being singletons. This clonotype was counted a few times. Its antigen is still unknown.

Sequenced here: PBMCs, sampled at surgery. The receptor was isolated from a male donor with early-stage non-small cell lung cancer. The rearrangement uses TRBV11-2 and TRBJ2-1, with 8 bases identical to TRBD2. CDR3 region: CASSSGLVNEQFF. The CDR3 region has the DNA TGTGCCAGCAGCTCGGGACTAGTCAATGAGCAGTTCTTC.